The 30 T cell receptor beta chains given below trace back to one sample, sequenced in a study of OX40 agonist ivuxolimab in advanced cancers. Assay: immunoSEQ multiplex PCR; the TCRdb copy retains only in-frame clones and omits some. The sample records tens of thousands of clones, nearly 90% being singletons. The input for sequencing was CD4+ or CD8+ T cells sorted from blood, taken in a trial of the OX40 agonist ivuxolimab. These receptor sequences come from an adult with an advanced solid tumor such as melanoma, head and neck, liver or kidney cancer.

The chain carries TRBV27 and TRBJ2-3; D may be TRBD1 (5 bases). The V and J ends lost 7 bases and 2 bases respectively, with 28 bases between them. Germline V CDR1 and CDR2: MNHEY, SMNVEV (reference sequence). The CDR3 spans 19 residues. CDR3 sequence (DNA): TGTGCCAGCATTAGTAATCCGGTTGGAGTCCTGGGGCACACAGATACGCAGTATTTT. It yields the protein CASISNPVGVLGHTDTQYF.

The J gene is TRBJ1-2, the V gene TRBV13, with a weak D call TRBD1 (6 bases). The CDR3 loop spans 12 amino acids. Germline V CDR1 and CDR2: PRHDT, FYEKMQ (reference sequence). V gave up 5 bases and J gave up 8 bases, with 12 bases separating them. CDR3 sequence (DNA): TGTGCCAGCAGCGAGGGACAATTAGGCTACACCTTC. As protein: CASSEGQLGYTF.

The chain links TRBV5-8 to TRBJ2-7; TRBD2 aligns across 8 bases. Germline assignment: CDR1 SGHTS and CDR2 YDEGEE. The CDR3 has 14 residues. V lost 3 bases and J lost 4; bases outside the gene matches: 6. The CDR3 DNA follows: TGTGCCAGCAGCTCCCGACTAGCGATATACGAGCAGTACGTC. Amino acids: CASSSRLAIYEQYV.

J is TRBJ1-1 and V is TRBV4-1; 10 positions agree with TRBD1. CDR1 and CDR2 (germline): MGHRA, YSYEKL. CDR3 length: 13 residues. V trimming: 4 bases; J trimming: 11 bases; junction bases outside the gene matches: 7. The CDR3 region is CASSLPGTGVAFF. CDR3 DNA sequence: TGCGCCAGCAGCCTTCCCGGGACAGGGGTTGCTTTCTTT.

The V call is TRBV28, the J call TRBJ2-4, with D possibly TRBD1 on 6 matching bases. This CDR3 is built from 14 residues. V was clipped by 4 bases and J by 6 bases, with 13 bases between them. Germline V gene lookup returns CDR1 MDHEN and CDR2 SYDVKM. CDR3 residues: CASSYADSSNIQYF. CDR3 bases: TGTGCCAGCAGTTACGCGGACAGTTCAAACATTCAGTACTTC.

The chain carries TRBV27 and TRBJ2-7; tentatively, D is TRBD1 or TRBD2 (5 bases each). Germline V lookup: CDR1 MNHEY, CDR2 SMNVEV (reference sequence). Trimming pared 3 bases from V and 0 bases from J, leaving 6 bases between. This CDR3 is 13 amino acids long. CDR3 in amino acids: CASSLRGSYEQYV. In DNA form, the CDR3 reads TGTGCCAGCAGTTTGAGGGGCTCCTACGAGCAGTACGTC.

The chain has TRBV28 and TRBJ2-7, with 8 bases lining up with TRBD1. In germline, CDR1 is MDHEN, CDR2 SYDVKM. The V gene end was trimmed by 5 bases and the J gene end by 6 bases; junction bases not matched to a gene: 12. The CDR3 spans 15 residues. CDR3 sequence: CASSLGQGVLPEQYF. CDR3 bases: TGTGCCAGCAGTCTCGGACAGGGAGTCCTCCCCGAGCAGTACTTC.

The V call is TRBV5-1, the J call TRBJ2-3, with TRBD1 identical over 9 bases. CDR1 is SGHRS, CDR2 YFSETQ, per germline. The V segment lost 0 bases and the J segment 12 bases; nucleotides outside the gene matches: 2. This CDR3 has 12 residues. The CDR3: CASSLGQGVQYF. CDR3 DNA: TGCGCCAGCAGCTTGGGACAGGGGGTACAGTATTTT.

This clone was recorded only once. CDR3 in amino acids: CASTKEIRGYTF. The CDR3 coding sequence is TGTGCCAGCACAAAGGAAATTCGTGGCTACACCTTC. The rearrangement links TRBV28 to TRBJ1-2; no clear D. This CDR3 contains 12 residues. Looked up from germline, CDR1 is MDHEN and CDR2 is SYDVKM. Trimming pared 7 bases from V and 7 bases from J, leaving 13 bases between.

The chain carries TRBV4-3 and TRBJ1-1, with D tentatively TRBD1 (5 bases). Germline-derived CDR1 and CDR2 are LGHNA and YSLEER. The CDR3 covers 12 residues. Trimming left V 1 base short and J 7 bases short, with 7 bases between. The CDR3 reads CASSQGDSEAFF. Written as DNA, the CDR3 is TGCGCCAGCAGCCAAGGAGACAGTGAAGCTTTCTTT.

A single count supports this clone. V gene TRBV7-2 combines with J gene TRBJ1-1; D is ambiguous. The germline CDR1 and CDR2 sequences are SGHTA and FQGNSA. This CDR3 has 13 amino acids. V lost 0 bases to trimming and J lost 8 bases, with 10 bases between them. This CDR3 is CASSLAPGTEAFF. The CDR3 nucleotides read TGTGCCAGCAGCTTAGCGCCGGGAACGGAAGCTTTCTTT.

This clone was observed at least ten times. V gene TRBV9 combines with J gene TRBJ2-7, with TRBD1 as a possible D gene (6 bases). V dropped 0 bases and J dropped 4 bases, with 11 bases sitting between them. Germline V lookup: CDR1 SGDLS, CDR2 YYNGEE. The CDR3 runs 14 residues. CDR3 sequence (DNA): TGTGCCAGCAGCGTAGCTCCAGGGGCGTACGAGCAGTACTTC. Translation: CASSVAPGAYEQYF.

The chain is built from TRBV15 and TRBJ2-7, with 9 bases aligning to TRBD1. The CDR3 spans 16 residues. The junction had 15 bases not matched to a gene; V was cut back by 5 bases and J by 7 bases. The V gene's germline CDR1 is LNHNV and CDR2 YYDKDF (reference sequence). The DNA for the CDR3 is TGTGCCACCAGCGGCCGGCCCTCGGGACAGGGTAATGAGCAGTACTTC. This sequence encodes CATSGRPSGQGNEQYF.

The chain employs TRBV7-8 and TRBJ2-3; D not resolved. V was pared by 2 bases and J by 0 bases, with 6 bases between. Germline V CDR1 and CDR2: SGHVS, FQNEAQ. This CDR3 has 14 residues. Here the CDR3 reads CASSLQGSTDTQYF. CDR3 in DNA: TGTGCCAGCAGCTTACAAGGGAGCACAGATACGCAGTATTTT.

This sequence joins TRBV4-3 and TRBJ2-3; TRBD2 agrees at 7 bases. From germline, CDR1 is LGHNA and CDR2 YSLEER. V shed 4 bases and J 2 bases; nucleotides not matched to a gene: 6. This CDR3 has 15 amino acids. CDR3 DNA sequence: TGCGCCAGCAGCCGAGGGACTACCATCACAGATACGCAGTATTTT. Encoded protein: CASSRGTTITDTQYF.

The chain uses TRBV5-1 and TRBJ2-1; D is perhaps TRBD2 (6 bases). The germline V gene encodes CDR1 SGHRS and CDR2 YFSETQ. There are 15 residues in the CDR3. Trimming took off 0 bases at V and 4 bases at J, with 11 bases between the two ends. CDR3 protein: CASSLAGDSYNEQFF. CDR3 bases: TGCGCCAGCAGCTTGGCGGGAGACTCTTACAATGAGCAGTTCTTC.

The J gene is TRBJ2-7, the V gene TRBV7-3, with a possible D match to TRBD2 (6 bases). Trimming removed 0 bases at V and 4 bases at J, with 13 bases between. Germline assignment: CDR1 SGHTA and CDR2 FQGTGA. This CDR3 has 15 amino acids. This chain's CDR3 is CASSLTASVVYEQYF. The CDR3 DNA reads as TGTGCCAGCAGCTTAACGGCTAGCGTCGTTTACGAGCAGTACTTC.

The rearrangement joins TRBV9 to TRBJ1-2; D not resolved. The germline gives CDR1 SGDLS, CDR2 YYNGEE. This CDR3 comprises 12 residues. V was trimmed by 3 bases and J by 2 bases, leaving 5 bases between them. The CDR3 reads CASSEDNYGYTF. In DNA form, the CDR3 reads TGTGCCAGCAGCGAGGACAACTATGGCTACACCTTC.

This chain connects TRBV7-9 to TRBJ1-6; no clear D. The CDR3 has 14 amino acids. The germline gives CDR1 SEHNR, CDR2 FQNEAQ (reference sequence). Deletions cut 1 base from V and 8 bases from J, with 9 bases between. This CDR3 is CASSLEQYDSPLHF. The CDR3 coding sequence is TGTGCCAGCAGCTTAGAACAGTACGATTCACCCCTCCACTTT.

J is TRBJ1-6 and V is TRBV25-1, with unresolved D. The CDR3 is 18 residues long. Germline V gene data show CDR1 as MGHDK and CDR2 as SYGVNS. The germline V and J ends were trimmed by 0 bases and 5 bases, with 17 bases remaining between them. The CDR3 here is CASSEYYSVAEDNSPLHF. The CDR3, as DNA: TGTGCCAGCAGTGAATATTATTCGGTCGCTGAGGATAATTCACCCCTCCACTTT.

The V gene is TRBV6-4, the J gene TRBJ2-1, with 8 bases matching TRBD2. The CDR3 consists of 17 residues. With V trimmed by 6 bases and J by 1 base, 11 bases remained unmatched. Germline V gives CDR1 MRHNA, CDR2 SNTAGT. CDR3 DNA sequence: TGTGCCAGCAGCGGCTCCTCAGCGGGGGCATCCTACAATGAGCAGTTCTTC. Translation: CASSGSSAGASYNEQFF.

V is TRBV2 and J is TRBJ2-2; D remains unclear. The CDR3 loop spans 12 amino acids. Per the germline V gene, CDR1 is SNHLY and CDR2 is FYNNEI. The V and J ends lost 6 bases and 8 bases respectively, with 10 bases between them. The CDR3 coding sequence is TGTGCCAGCAGCTACATACGAGGGGAGCTGTTTTTT. Translation: CASSYIRGELFF.

The rearrangement links TRBV19 to TRBJ2-1; possible D gene TRBD2, 5 bases. Germline V gene lookup returns CDR1 LNHDA and CDR2 SQIVND (reference sequence). The CDR3 is 12 residues long. Trimming took 3 bases from V and 6 from J, leaving 6 bases between them. CDR3 sequence: CASSMRVNEQFF. The CDR3 DNA follows: TGTGCCAGTAGTATGAGGGTCAATGAGCAGTTCTTC.

The chain employs TRBV7-3 and TRBJ2-2, with D possibly TRBD2 on 6 matching bases. There are 14 residues in the CDR3. From germline, CDR1 is SGHTA and CDR2 FQGTGA. Trimming removed 4 bases at V and 7 bases at J, with 13 bases between. CDR3 region: CASSSGGIIGELFF. The CDR3 nucleotides read TGTGCCAGCAGCTCCGGGGGAATCATCGGGGAGCTGTTTTTT.

J is TRBJ1-1 and V is TRBV13; D is unresolved. CDR1 and CDR2 from the germline V gene are PRHDT and FYEKMQ (reference sequence). V lost 4 bases to trimming and J lost 7 bases, with 10 bases between them. This CDR3 comprises 12 residues. Here the CDR3 DNA reads TGTGCCAGCAGCTATACTTTGAGTGAAGCTTTCTTT. Its protein is CASSYTLSEAFF.

V usage is TRBV7-2 and J usage is TRBJ2-7; TRBD1 is a possible D gene (5 bases). V lost 2 bases and J 6 bases, leaving 20 bases between the germline ends. This CDR3 region has 16 residues. Germline CDR1 and CDR2: SGHTA and FQGNSA. The CDR3 DNA reads TGTGCCAGCAGCTTACCCCCCTTCAGGGTAAGTTCCGAGCAGTACTTC. It translates to CASSLPPFRVSSEQYF.

This chain connects TRBV10-3 to TRBJ2-5; D unresolved. The V end was cut by 3 bases, the J end by 1 base, with 6 bases between. Germline lookup yields CDR1 ENHRY and CDR2 SYGVKD. The CDR3 is made up of 13 amino acids. In nucleotides, the CDR3 is TGTGCCATCAGTGAACTTGCCCAAGAGACCCAGTACTTC. It codes for CAISELAQETQYF.

The gene calls are TRBV7-9 and TRBJ2-7; D is ambiguous. CDR3 length equals 12 residues. The V end was cut by 5 bases, the J end by 0 bases, with 5 bases between. The germline V gene has CDR1 SEHNR and CDR2 FQNEAQ (reference sequence). CDR3: CASSPASYEQYF. CDR3 coding DNA: TGTGCCAGCAGCCCTGCCTCCTACGAGCAGTACTTC. Full variable domain (outside the CDR3, taken from reference TRBV7-9 and TRBJ2-7): DTGVSQNPRHKITKRGQNVTFRCDPISEHNRLYWYRQTLGQGPEFLTYFQNEAQLEKSRLLSDRFSAERPKGSFSTLEIQRTEQGDSAMYLCASSPASYEQYFGPGTRLTVT.

As DNA, the CDR3 is TGCGCCAGCAGCTTGGTGGGACAGGGTTTAGAGACCCAGTACTTC. This sequence encodes CASSLVGQGLETQYF. The genes are TRBV5-1 and TRBJ2-5; 9 nucleotides align to TRBD1. V trimming: 0 bases; J trimming: 4 bases; junction bases outside the gene matches: 4. This CDR3 region has 15 residues. The V gene's germline CDR1 is SGHRS and CDR2 YFSETQ.

The chain uses TRBV5-1 and TRBJ1-1, with D perhaps TRBD1 (5 bases). This CDR3 has 13 amino acids. Germline V gene data show CDR1 as SGHRS and CDR2 as YFSETQ. V was clipped by 3 bases and J by 0 bases, with 6 bases between them. Here the CDR3 reads CASSWDLNTEAFF. The CDR3 DNA reads TGCGCCAGCAGCTGGGACCTGAACACTGAAGCTTTCTTT.